This record concerns one T cell receptor beta chain sequence. The sample carries other DNA sequences with the same CDR3. The table came from immunoSEQ multiplex PCR; TCRdb's copy has only in-frame clones and leaves some out. Of roughly 290,000 clones in the sample, about 89% were seen once. V was pared by 1 base and J by 5 bases, with 6 bases between. Germline V lookup: CDR1 LNHDA, CDR2 SQIVND (reference sequence). This CDR3 comprises 13 residues. The data originate from a study of blood T cell repertoires in COVID-19. Sequenced input: peripheral blood. The origin of this receptor is a woman aged 50 to 60 who had recovered from COVID-19. This chain links TRBV19 with TRBJ2-1; D remains ambiguous. As DNA, the CDR3 is TGTGCCAGTAGTATAGGGCCCAACAATGAGCAGTTCTTC. Protein product: CASSIGPNNEQFF.